The 3 T cell receptor beta chains in this list originate from one sample, sequenced in a study of cytomegalovirus exposure and HLA in healthy donors. The PCR ran on 60 Vbeta and 13 Jbeta primers. Using immunoSEQ multiplex PCR, the repertoire was profiled, and TCRdb retains in-frame clones only, with some absent. The repertoire consists of nearly 110,000 clones, with approximately 81% occurring once and the leading ten covering about 2.3%. The sequenced sample consisted of PBMCs. All receptors come from a man aged 25-45 years in good health and CMV-seronegative.

The chain combines TRBV15 with TRBJ1-5, with D tentatively TRBD1 (6 bases). V gave up 3 bases and J gave up 4 bases, with 10 bases separating them. Germline assignment: CDR1 LNHNV and CDR2 YYDKDF (reference sequence). The CDR3 has 14 amino acids. The chain's CDR3 is CATSRAGVNQPQHF. The CDR3 nucleotides read TGTGCCACCAGCAGGGCAGGGGTAAATCAGCCCCAGCATTTT. The entire variable domain, with the rest obtained from reference TRBV15 and TRBJ1-5, is as follows: DAMVIQNPRYQVTQFGKPVTLSCSQTLNHNVMYWYQQKSSQAPKLLFHYYDKDFNNEADTPDNFQSRRPNTSFCFLDIRSPGLGDTAMYLCATSRAGVNQPQHFGDGTRLSIL.

Only one count was recorded for this clone. At one end the junction does not follow the germline gene, possibly because of a read error. The V gene is TRBV7-9, the J gene TRBJ2-1, with TRBD2 matching 9 bases. The CDR3 is made up of 15 amino acids. Germline CDR1 and CDR2: SEHNR and FQNEAQ (reference sequence). In nucleotides, the CDR3 is TGTGCCAGCAGCGTCGGGACTAGCTCCCACAATGAGCAGTTCTTC. It codes for CASSVGTSSHNEQFF.

CDR3: CASSPPANYGYTF. The CDR3 nucleotides read TGTGCCAGCTCACCGCCTGCGAACTATGGCTACACCTTC. J is TRBJ1-2 and V is TRBV18; D uncertain. Trimming stripped 3 bases from V and 2 bases from J, with 7 bases between. Germline V gene data show CDR1 as KGHSH and CDR2 as LQKENI. This CDR3 has 13 amino acids.